Listed here are 6 T cell receptor beta chains from one sample, sequenced in a study of blood T cell repertoires in COVID-19. The data were produced by immunoSEQ multiplex PCR, yet TCRdb's version contains in-frame clones alone and is incomplete. The sample carries fewer than 85,000 clones, roughly 89% recorded once. The sequencing input was peripheral blood. These receptors were taken from a man in his fifties or sixties with acute or convalescent COVID-19.

This chain links TRBV15 with TRBJ1-2; no clear D. This CDR3 is 16 amino acids long. Per the germline V gene, CDR1 is LNHNV and CDR2 is YYDKDF (reference sequence). V was clipped by 0 bases and J by 4 bases, with 15 bases between them. For the CDR3, the DNA is TGTGCCACCAGCAGAGATCGGAGCAGTTTCCTCTATGGCTACACCTTC. Protein: CATSRDRSSFLYGYTF.

This clone was seen a single time. This chain uses TRBV6-5 with TRBJ1-1; the D gene is possibly TRBD1 (5 bases). CDR3 length equals 13 residues. Germline V CDR1 and CDR2: MNHEY, SVGAGI. Trimming removed 0 bases from V and 10 bases from J, with 12 bases in between. In nucleotides, the CDR3 is TGTGCCAGCAGTTACTCGGGCGGGGCGGGAGCTTTCTTT. It specifies CASSYSGGAGAFF.

This chain uses TRBV7-9 with TRBJ1-1, with a possible D match to TRBD1 (6 bases). CDR1 and CDR2 from the germline V gene are SEHNR and FQNEAQ (reference sequence). The V and J ends lost 8 bases and 4 bases respectively, with 17 bases between them. CDR3 size: 14 residues. The CDR3 DNA follows: TGTGCCAGCGTGAGACCCACAGGGACCACTGAAGCTTTCTTT. Translating gives CASVRPTGTTEAFF. The full variable domain, completed using reference TRBV7-9 and TRBJ1-1, is DTGVSQNPRHKITKRGQNVTFRCDPISEHNRLYWYRQTLGQGPEFLTYFQNEAQLEKSRLLSDRFSAERPKGSFSTLEIQRTEQGDSAMYLCASVRPTGTTEAFFGQGTRLTVV.

The rearrangement uses TRBV4-3 and TRBJ2-3; tentative D call: TRBD2 (5 bases). This CDR3 region has 15 residues. From germline, CDR1 is LGHNA and CDR2 YSLEER. The V end was cut by 3 bases, the J end by 0 bases, with 10 bases between. The chain's CDR3 is CASSHTGKSTDTQYF. The CDR3 DNA reads TGCGCCAGCAGCCATACCGGGAAGAGCACAGATACGCAGTATTTT.

The V call is TRBV27, the J call TRBJ2-3, with no clear D. Germline V gene sequence: CDR1 MNHEY, CDR2 SMNVEV (reference sequence). V was shortened by 11 bases and J by 2 bases, with 17 bases between the two germline ends. The CDR3 is made up of 14 amino acids. The DNA of the CDR3 is TGTGCCCCCGACGGCCGCGGTACCACAGATACGCAGTATTTT. Residues: CAPDGRGTTDTQYF.

This chain uses TRBV3-1 (or the pseudogene TRBV3-2) with TRBJ2-1; 12 positions agree with TRBD2. J gave up 8 bases and V 1 base, and 6 bases lay outside the gene matches. This CDR3 region has 16 residues. Germline V gene sequence: CDR1 LGHDT, CDR2 YNNKEL (reference sequence). The CDR3 region is CASSQAGLAGRDEQFF. The CDR3 region has the DNA TGTGCCAGCAGCCAAGCAGGACTAGCGGGGCGGGATGAGCAGTTCTTC.